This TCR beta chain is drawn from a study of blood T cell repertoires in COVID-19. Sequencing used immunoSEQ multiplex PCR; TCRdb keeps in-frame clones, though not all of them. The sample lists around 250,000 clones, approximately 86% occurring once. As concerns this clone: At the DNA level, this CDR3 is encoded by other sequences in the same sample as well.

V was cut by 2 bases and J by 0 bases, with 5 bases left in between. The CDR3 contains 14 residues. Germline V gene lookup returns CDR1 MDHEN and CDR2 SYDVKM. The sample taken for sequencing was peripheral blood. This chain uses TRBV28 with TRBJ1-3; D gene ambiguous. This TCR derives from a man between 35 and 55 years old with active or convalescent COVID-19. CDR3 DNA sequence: TGTGCCAGCAGTTTAGGCGGCTCTGGAAACACCATATATTTT. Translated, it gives CASSLGGSGNTIYF.